This TCR beta chain comes out of a study of blood T cell repertoires in COVID-19. CDR1 SGHKS and CDR2 YYEKEE come from the germline V gene (reference sequence). This CDR3 spans 14 amino acids. The V gene end was trimmed by 4 bases and the J gene end by 4 bases; junction bases not matched to a gene: 5. Libraries were prepared by immunoSEQ multiplex PCR; TCRdb keeps only in-frame clonotypes and omits some of them. The table lists roughly 75,000 clones, about four fifths of them singletons. Input material: peripheral blood. J is TRBJ2-7 and V is TRBV5-5, with 10 bases identical to TRBD1. The origin of this receptor is a man in his 70s with acute or convalescent COVID-19. The CDR3 region has the DNA TGTGCCAGCAGCGTATCGGGACAGGGGTACGAGCAGTACTTC. This sequence encodes CASSVSGQGYEQYF.